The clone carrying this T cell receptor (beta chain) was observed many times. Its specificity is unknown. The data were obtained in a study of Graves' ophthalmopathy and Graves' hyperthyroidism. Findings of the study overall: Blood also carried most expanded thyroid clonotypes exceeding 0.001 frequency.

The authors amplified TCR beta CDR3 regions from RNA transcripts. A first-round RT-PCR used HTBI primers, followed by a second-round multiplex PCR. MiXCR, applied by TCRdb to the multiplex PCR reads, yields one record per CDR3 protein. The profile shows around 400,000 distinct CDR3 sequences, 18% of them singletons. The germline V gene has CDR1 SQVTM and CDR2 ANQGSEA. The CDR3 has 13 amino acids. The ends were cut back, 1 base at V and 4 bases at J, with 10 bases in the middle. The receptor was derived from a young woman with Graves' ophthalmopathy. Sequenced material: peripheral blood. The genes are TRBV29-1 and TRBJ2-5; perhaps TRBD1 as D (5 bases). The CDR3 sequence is CSVEGAGIETQYF. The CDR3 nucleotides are TGCAGCGTTGAAGGGGCAGGGATAGAGACCCAGTACTTC.